Below are 13 T cell receptor beta chains sequenced from a single sample in a study of blood T cell repertoires in COVID-19. Only in-frame clones appear in the TCRdb table, and some are missing; sequencing was by immunoSEQ multiplex PCR. The table lists fewer than 85,000 clones, 91% of them singletons, with 8% to 10% in the top ten. Sequencing used peripheral blood. The source is a human donor in a cohort sampled during active COVID-19.

The V and J genes are TRBV27 and TRBJ2-7; tentatively, D is TRBD1 (6 bases). V was pared by 5 bases and J by 0 bases, with 11 bases between. Germline V gene lookup returns CDR1 MNHEY and CDR2 SMNVEV (reference sequence). The CDR3 loop spans 14 amino acids. CDR3 amino acids: CASSPGQFSYEQYF. CDR3 DNA: TGTGCCAGCAGTCCCGGACAGTTCTCCTACGAGCAGTACTTC.

The V gene is TRBV21-1, the J gene TRBJ1-4. TRBV21-1 is a documented pseudogene. The CDR3 sequence is 15 residues long. The CDR3 bases are TGTGCCAGCAGCAAAGGGGGGGGAAAATCTGAAAAACTGTTTTTT. Amino acid sequence: CASSKGGGKSEKLFF.

This chain connects TRBV10-1 to TRBJ2-1; 10 nucleotides match TRBD2. From germline, CDR1 is WNHNN and CDR2 SYGVQD (reference sequence). J was trimmed by 4 bases and V by 0 bases; bases with no gene match: 0. CDR3 length: 15 amino acids. DNA of the CDR3: TGCGCCAGCAGTGAGTCGACTAGCGGGTACAATGAGCAGTTCTTC. Its translation is CASSESTSGYNEQFF.

The chain joins TRBV7-8 to TRBJ1-2; 7 bases fit TRBD1. J was trimmed by 4 bases and V by 1 base; bases with no gene match: 12. CDR3 size: 17 residues. CDR1 and CDR2 (germline): SGHVS, FQNEAQ. This chain's CDR3 is CASSLEGAGLRGYGYTF. The CDR3 nucleotides read TGTGCCAGCAGCTTAGAGGGGGCTGGACTCAGGGGCTATGGCTACACCTTC.

The chain employs TRBV2 and TRBJ2-7; D ambiguous. Trimming took off 5 bases at V and 5 bases at J, with 10 bases between the two ends. Germline V gene lookup returns CDR1 SNHLY and CDR2 FYNNEI. CDR3 length equals 12 residues. The CDR3 DNA reads as TGTGCCAGCAGTATTTTACCGGACGAGCAGTACTTC. Its translation: CASSILPDEQYF.

V usage is TRBV5-6 and J usage is TRBJ2-7, with 7 bases matching TRBD1. V trimming: 4 bases; J trimming: 5 bases; junction bases outside the gene matches: 3. The germline CDR1 and CDR2 sequences are SGHDT and YYEEEE. The CDR3 is 12 amino acids. For the CDR3, the DNA is TGTGCCAGCAGCATAGGACAGGACGAGCAGTACTTC. It is translated as CASSIGQDEQYF.

Here the CDR3 reads CASSKAEGTEKQETQYF. CDR3 DNA sequence: TGTGCCAGCAGCAAAGCGGAGGGGACGGAAAAACAAGAGACCCAGTACTTC. The rearrangement uses TRBV21-1 and TRBJ2-5; the table's TRBD2 call for D was not verified on the DNA. TRBV21-1 is classified as a pseudogene. This CDR3 is built from 17 residues.

The chain combines TRBV6-5 with TRBJ1-1, with D unresolved. There are 13 residues in the CDR3. Trimming cost V 9 bases and J 0 bases, with 11 bases left between them. Germline loops: CDR1 MNHEY, CDR2 SVGAGI. In DNA, the CDR3 is TGTGCCAGTGGCTCGAAGATGAACACTGAAGCTTTCTTT. It encodes CASGSKMNTEAFF.

The V gene is TRBV11-2, the J gene TRBJ2-7, with TRBD2 matching over 9 bases. This CDR3 comprises 19 residues. CDR1 is SGHAT, CDR2 FQNNGV, per germline. J gave up 0 bases and V 2 bases, and 14 bases lay outside the gene matches. The CDR3 reads CASSLFSLVAGASSYEQYF. CDR3 bases: TGTGCCAGCAGCTTATTTTCGTTGGTAGCGGGGGCTAGCTCCTACGAGCAGTACTTC.

This rearrangement joins TRBV6-1 to TRBJ2-7; the D is unclear. Germline CDR1 and CDR2: MNHNS and SASEGT. The CDR3 consists of 15 residues. Trimming removed 0 bases from V and 1 base from J, with 10 bases in between. CDR3 sequence (DNA): TGTGCCAGCAGTGAAGCTAGCCCCTCTTCCTACGAGCAGTACTTC. It yields the protein CASSEASPSSYEQYF.

The chain joins TRBV12-3 or TRBV12-4 to TRBJ2-7; D might be TRBD2 (5 bases). V was trimmed by 5 bases and J by 3 bases, leaving 8 bases between them. The CDR3 spans 12 residues. CDR3 amino acids: CASSTGFYEQYF. CDR3 coding DNA: TGTGCCAGCAGTACGGGATTCTACGAGCAGTACTTC.

The chain recombines TRBV5-6 with TRBJ1-1; 7 nucleotides align to TRBD1. This CDR3 spans 16 amino acids. Germline CDR1 is SGHDT and CDR2 is YYEEEE. Trimming took 5 bases from V and 4 from J; bases not matched to a gene: 14. In DNA, the CDR3 is TGTGCCAGCAGTGAAAGGGGGCGAGGAGTAGGCACTGAAGCTTTCTTT. It translates to CASSERGRGVGTEAFF.

The chain joins TRBV18 to TRBJ2-5, with D maybe TRBD2 (5 bases). This CDR3 is 14 amino acids long. Germline CDR1 and CDR2: KGHSH and LQKENI. Trimming removed 3 bases at V and 5 bases at J, with 13 bases between. DNA of the CDR3: TGTGCCAGCTCACCCGAACGTTCGGGGGAGACCCAGTACTTC. Amino acids: CASSPERSGETQYF.